One T cell receptor beta chain is described in this entry. What it binds is unknown. The data were taken from a study of yellow fever vaccine responses in identical twins. Germline V gene lookup returns CDR1 MGHRA and CDR2 YSYEKL. This CDR3 is built from 15 residues. V trimming: 4 bases; J trimming: 4 bases; junction bases outside the gene matches: 2. Study findings and constraints: The T cell response to vaccination in identical twins was reportedly partly convergent and partly personalized.

Each CDR3 protein gets one entry after TCRdb re-called the RT-PCR reads with MiXCR. The sample holds about 6,900 distinct CDR3 sequences; 80% to 85% are singletons and the top ten take about 3.4%. The chain uses TRBV4-1 and TRBJ2-7; TRBD2 aligns across 15 bases. The sequences come from T cells from blood (PBMCs), unsorted or a sorted subset (not recorded which), collected before or after yellow fever vaccination (not recorded which). This TCR was sampled from a woman aged 18-29 years who received the yellow fever vaccine. The CDR3 DNA is TGCGCCAGCAGCCCGGGACTAGCGGGGGGTTACGAGCAGTACTTC. It yields the protein CASSPGLAGGYEQYF.